This T cell receptor (beta chain) emerged from a study of shared clonotypes between healthy human individuals. Study results and caveats: Large sequencing depth failed to make sorted-subset sequencing complete, rarefaction showed. Donor clonotype sharing was expected to depend on sequencing depth.

Remarks on this clone: Its antigen is currently unknown.

Clones were read by immunoSEQ multiplex PCR, and TCRdb kept only the in-frame ones, dropping some. The sample carries about 1.1 million clones, approximately 78% recorded once. The length of the CDR3 is 13 residues. CDR1 MNHEY and CDR2 SVGAGI come from the germline V gene. Trimming removed 10 bases from V and 2 bases from J, with 9 bases in between. The TCR sequence derives from a man between 18 and 35 years old in good health. Some clones in this sample may be carry-over from other donors' samples. This chain connects TRBV6-5 to TRBJ2-6; D is ambiguous. The sequenced material came from memory CD4+ T cells from PBMCs. Stated subset: CD45RA-negative fraction. CDR3 DNA sequence: TGTGCCACCAAAAGCCCTGGGGCCAACGTCCTGACTTTC. Translating it yields CATKSPGANVLTF.